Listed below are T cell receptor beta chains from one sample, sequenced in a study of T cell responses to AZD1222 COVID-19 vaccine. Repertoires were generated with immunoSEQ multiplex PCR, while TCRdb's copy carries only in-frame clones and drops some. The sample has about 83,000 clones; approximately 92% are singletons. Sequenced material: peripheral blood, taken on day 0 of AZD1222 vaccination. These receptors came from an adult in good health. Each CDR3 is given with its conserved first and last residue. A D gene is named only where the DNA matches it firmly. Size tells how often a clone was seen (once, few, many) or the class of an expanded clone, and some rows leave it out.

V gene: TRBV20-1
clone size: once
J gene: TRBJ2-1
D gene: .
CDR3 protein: CSASGPDEQFF
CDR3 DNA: TGCAGTGCTAGTGGGCCGGATGAGCAGTTCTTC

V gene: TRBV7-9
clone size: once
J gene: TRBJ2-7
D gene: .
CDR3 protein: CASSEDDISYEQYF
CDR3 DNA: TGTGCCAGCAGCGAAGACGACATTTCCTACGAGCAGTACTTC

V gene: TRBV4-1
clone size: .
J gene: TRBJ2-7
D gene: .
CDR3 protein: CASSQDLAPSYEQYF
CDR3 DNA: TGCGCCAGCAGCCAAGACTTGGCGCCCTCCTACGAGCAGTACTTC

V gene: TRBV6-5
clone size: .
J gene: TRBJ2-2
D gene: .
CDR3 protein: CASSYGSASELFF
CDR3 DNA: TGTGCCAGCAGTTATGGGTCGGCGTCGGAGCTGTTTTTT

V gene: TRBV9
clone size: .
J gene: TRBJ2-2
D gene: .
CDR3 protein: CASSVPGQMSVSVNTGELFF
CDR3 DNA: TGTGCCAGCAGCGTACCCGGACAGATGTCGGTAAGCGTTAACACCGGGGAGCTGTTTTTT

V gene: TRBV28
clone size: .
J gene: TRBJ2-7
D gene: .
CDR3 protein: CASSSSGTGRHEQYF
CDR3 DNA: TGTGCCAGCAGTTCCTCCGGGACGGGCCGGCACGAGCAGTACTTC

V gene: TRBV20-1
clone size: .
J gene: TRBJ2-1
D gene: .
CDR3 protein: CSAARDNGQFF
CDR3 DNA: TGCAGTGCCGCCCGGGACAATGGGCAGTTCTTC

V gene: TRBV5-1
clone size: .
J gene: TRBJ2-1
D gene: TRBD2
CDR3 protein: CASSLVSGSGYNEQFF
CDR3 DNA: TGCGCCAGCAGCTTGGTTAGCGGGAGTGGCTACAATGAGCAGTTCTTC

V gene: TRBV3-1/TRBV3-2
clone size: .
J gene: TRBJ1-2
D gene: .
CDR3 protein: CASSAGGTYGYTF
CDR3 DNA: TGTGCCAGCAGCGCCGGGGGGACCTATGGCTACACCTTC

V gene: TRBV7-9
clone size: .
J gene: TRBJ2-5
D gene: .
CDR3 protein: CASSLGAGSQETQYF
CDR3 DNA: TGTGCCAGCAGCTTGGGTGCGGGGTCCCAAGAGACCCAGTACTTC

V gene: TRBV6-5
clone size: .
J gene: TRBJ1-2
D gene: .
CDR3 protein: CASSYSGGAGYTF
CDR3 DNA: TGTGCCAGCAGTTACTCGGGGGGGGCCGGCTACACCTTC

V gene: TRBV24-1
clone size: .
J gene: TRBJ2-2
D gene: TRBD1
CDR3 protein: CATSDKQGAYAGELFF
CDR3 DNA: TGTGCCACCAGTGACAAACAGGGGGCCTACGCAGGGGAGCTGTTTTTT

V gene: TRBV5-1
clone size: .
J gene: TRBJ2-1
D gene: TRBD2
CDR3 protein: CASSLEVGGSYNEQFF
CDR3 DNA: TGCGCCAGCAGCTTGGAGGTTGGCGGGAGCTACAATGAGCAGTTCTTC

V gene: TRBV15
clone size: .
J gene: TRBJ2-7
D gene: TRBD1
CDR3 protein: CATSRTGGYEQYF
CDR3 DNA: TGTGCCACCAGCAGGACAGGGGGATACGAGCAGTACTTC

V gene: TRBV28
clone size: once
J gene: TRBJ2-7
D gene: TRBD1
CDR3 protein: CASIETGGGYEQYF
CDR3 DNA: TGTGCCAGCATCGAGACAGGGGGCGGGTACGAGCAGTACTTC

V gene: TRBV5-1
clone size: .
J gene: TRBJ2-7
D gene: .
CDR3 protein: CASSWRGSEQYF
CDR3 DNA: TGCGCCAGCAGCTGGAGGGGGAGCGAGCAGTACTTC

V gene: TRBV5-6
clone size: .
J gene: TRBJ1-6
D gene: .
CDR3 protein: CASSFYSAYNSPLHF
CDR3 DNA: TGTGCCAGCAGCTTTTACAGCGCCTATAATTCACCCCTCCACTTT

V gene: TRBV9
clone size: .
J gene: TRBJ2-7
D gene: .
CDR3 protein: CASSVGPGTSYEQYF
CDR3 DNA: TGTGCCAGCAGCGTAGGTCCGGGGACCTCCTACGAGCAGTACTTC

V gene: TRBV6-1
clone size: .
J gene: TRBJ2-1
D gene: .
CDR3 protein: CASSESRDNEQFF
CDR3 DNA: TGTGCCAGCAGTGAGAGCAGGGACAATGAGCAGTTCTTC

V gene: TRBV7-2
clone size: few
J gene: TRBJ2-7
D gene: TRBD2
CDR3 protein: CASSYLAGGYEQYF
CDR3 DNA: TGTGCCAGCAGCTACCTAGCGGGGGGGTACGAGCAGTACTTC

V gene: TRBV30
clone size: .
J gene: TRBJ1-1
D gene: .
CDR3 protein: CAWKRLGNTEAFF
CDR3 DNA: TGTGCCTGGAAGCGGTTAGGGAACACTGAAGCTTTCTTT

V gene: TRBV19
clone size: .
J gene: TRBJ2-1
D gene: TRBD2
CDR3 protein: CASSKLAGGPYNEQFF
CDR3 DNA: TGTGCCAGTAGTAAACTAGCGGGAGGGCCCTACAATGAGCAGTTCTTC

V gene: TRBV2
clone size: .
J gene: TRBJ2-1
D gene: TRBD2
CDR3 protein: CASRNSPRLAGDNEQFF
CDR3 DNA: TGTGCCAGCAGGAATTCCCCTCGTCTAGCGGGAGACAATGAGCAGTTCTTC

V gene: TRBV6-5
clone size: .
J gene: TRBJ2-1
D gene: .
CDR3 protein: CASKKGLADYNEQFF
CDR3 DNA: TGTGCCAGCAAAAAGGGTTTAGCGGACTACAATGAGCAGTTCTTC

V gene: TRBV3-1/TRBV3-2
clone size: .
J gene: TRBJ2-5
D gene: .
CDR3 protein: CASSQDQAEETQYF
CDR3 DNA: TGTGCCAGCAGCCAAGATCAGGCAGAAGAGACCCAGTACTTC

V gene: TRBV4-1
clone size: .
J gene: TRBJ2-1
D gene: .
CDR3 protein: CASSQVDLGFRYNEQFF
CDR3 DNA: TGCGCCAGCAGCCAAGTAGATCTAGGCTTTAGATACAATGAGCAGTTCTTC

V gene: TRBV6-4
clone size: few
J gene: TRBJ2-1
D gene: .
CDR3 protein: CASSDSVGGNEQFF
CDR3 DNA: TGTGCCAGCAGTGACTCGGTAGGGGGCAATGAGCAGTTCTTC

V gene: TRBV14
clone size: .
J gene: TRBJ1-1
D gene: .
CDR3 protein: CASSFRAVNTEAFF
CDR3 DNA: TGTGCCAGCAGCTTTAGGGCGGTGAACACTGAAGCTTTCTTT

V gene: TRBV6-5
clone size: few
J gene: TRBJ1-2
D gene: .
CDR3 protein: CASSYFVRGAYGYTF
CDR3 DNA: TGTGCCAGCAGTTACTTTGTCAGGGGAGCATATGGCTACACCTTC

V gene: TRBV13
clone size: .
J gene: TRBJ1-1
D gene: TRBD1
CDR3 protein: CASSSTGRTTEAFF
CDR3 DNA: TGTGCCAGCAGCTCGACAGGGCGGACCACTGAAGCTTTCTTT

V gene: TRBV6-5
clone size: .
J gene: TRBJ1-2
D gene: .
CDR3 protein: CASSTGNYGYTF
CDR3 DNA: TGTGCCAGTTCCACAGGAAACTATGGCTACACCTTC

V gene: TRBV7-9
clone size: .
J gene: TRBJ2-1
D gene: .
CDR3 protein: CASSLVGLASEQFF
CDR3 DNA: TGTGCCAGCAGCTTAGTGGGGCTAGCCAGTGAGCAGTTCTTC

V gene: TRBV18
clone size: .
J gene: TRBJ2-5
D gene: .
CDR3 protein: CASSPPSREETQYF
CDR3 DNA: TGTGCCAGCTCACCACCGAGTCGCGAAGAGACCCAGTACTTC

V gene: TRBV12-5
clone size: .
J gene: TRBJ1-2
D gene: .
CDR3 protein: CASGWTASNYGYTF
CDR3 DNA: TGTGCTAGTGGTTGGACAGCTTCTAACTATGGCTACACCTTC

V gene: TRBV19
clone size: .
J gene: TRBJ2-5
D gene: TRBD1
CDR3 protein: CASSRGQIETQYF
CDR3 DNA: TGTGCCAGTAGTAGGGGACAGATAGAGACCCAGTACTTC

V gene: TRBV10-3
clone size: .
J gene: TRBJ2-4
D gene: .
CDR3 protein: CAISATVLGKNIQYF
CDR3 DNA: TGTGCCATCAGTGCTACAGTCTTAGGCAAAAACATTCAGTACTTC

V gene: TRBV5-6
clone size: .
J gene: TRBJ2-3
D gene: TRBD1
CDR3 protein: CASSFINLQGSTDTQYF
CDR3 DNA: TGTGCCAGCAGCTTTATAAACCTACAGGGGAGCACAGATACGCAGTATTTT

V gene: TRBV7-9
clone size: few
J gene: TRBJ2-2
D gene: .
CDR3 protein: CASSSRADGVNTGELFF
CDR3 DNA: TGTGCCAGCAGCTCAAGGGCCGACGGGGTGAACACCGGGGAGCTGTTTTTT

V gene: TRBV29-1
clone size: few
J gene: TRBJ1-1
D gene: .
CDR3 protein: CSVEVGGNTEAFF
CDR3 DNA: TGCAGCGTTGAAGTCGGAGGGAACACTGAAGCTTTCTTT

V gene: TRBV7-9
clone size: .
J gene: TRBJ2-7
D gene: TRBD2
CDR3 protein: CASSLWTSGTYEQYF
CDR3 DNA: TGTGCCAGCAGCTTGTGGACTAGCGGTACCTACGAGCAGTACTTC

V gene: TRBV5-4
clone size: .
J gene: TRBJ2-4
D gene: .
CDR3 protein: CASSRREYKNIQYF
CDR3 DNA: TGTGCCAGCAGCAGGAGGGAATACAAAAACATTCAGTACTTC

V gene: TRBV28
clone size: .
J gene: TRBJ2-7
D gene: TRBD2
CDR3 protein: CASRSMGLAGYEQYF
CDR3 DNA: TGTGCCAGCAGATCTATGGGGCTAGCGGGATACGAGCAGTACTTC

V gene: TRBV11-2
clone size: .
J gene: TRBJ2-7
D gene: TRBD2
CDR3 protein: CASSFEGLAGGARQYF
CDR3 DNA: TGTGCCAGCAGCTTCGAGGGACTAGCGGGTGGTGCCAGGCAGTACTTC

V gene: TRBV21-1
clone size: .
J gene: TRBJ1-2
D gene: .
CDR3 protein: CASGPCGTGGVKGYTF
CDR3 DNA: TGTGCCAGCGGACCTTGCGGGACAGGGGGTGTTAAGGGCTACACCTTC

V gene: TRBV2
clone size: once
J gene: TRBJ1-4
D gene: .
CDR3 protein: CASRLRAGAINEKLFF
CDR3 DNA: TGTGCCTCCCGGCTTAGGGCCGGTGCGATTAATGAAAAACTGTTTTTT

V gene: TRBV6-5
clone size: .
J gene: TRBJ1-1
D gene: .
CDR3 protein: CATWTGNTEAFF
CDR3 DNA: TGTGCCACCTGGACGGGTAACACTGAAGCTTTCTTT

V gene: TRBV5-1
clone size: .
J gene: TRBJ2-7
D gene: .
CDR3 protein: CASKPTQGSFYEQYF
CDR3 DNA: TGCGCCAGCAAACCGACACAGGGTTCGTTTTACGAGCAGTACTTC

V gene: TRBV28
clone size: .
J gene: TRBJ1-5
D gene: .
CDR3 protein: CASRQTGRGDNPQHF
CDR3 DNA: TGTGCCAGCAGACAGACAGGTCGTGGAGATAACCCCCAGCATTTT

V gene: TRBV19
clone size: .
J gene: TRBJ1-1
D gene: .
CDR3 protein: CASSMVAENTEAFF
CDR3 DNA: TGTGCCAGTAGTATGGTGGCTGAGAACACTGAAGCTTTCTTT

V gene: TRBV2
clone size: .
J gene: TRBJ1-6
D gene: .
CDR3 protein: CASMLTASSYNSPLHF
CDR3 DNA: TGTGCCAGCATGTTAACAGCGAGCTCCTATAATTCACCCCTCCACTTT

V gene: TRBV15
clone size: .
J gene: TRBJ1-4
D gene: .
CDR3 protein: CATSRDGGSIKEKLFF
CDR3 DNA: TGTGCCACCAGCAGAGATGGAGGAAGTATCAAAGAAAAACTGTTTTTT

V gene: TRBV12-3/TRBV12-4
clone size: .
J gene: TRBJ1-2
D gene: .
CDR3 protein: CASSRGQDYGYTF
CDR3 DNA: TGTGCCAGCAGTAGGGGCCAGGACTATGGCTACACCTTC

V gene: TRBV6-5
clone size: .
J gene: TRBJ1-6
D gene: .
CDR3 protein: CASSYSGVMDNSPLHF
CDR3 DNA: TGTGCCAGCAGTTACTCGGGAGTGATGGATAATTCACCCCTCCACTTT